This TCR beta chain was documented in a study of T cells in Graves' hyperthyroidism and ophthalmopathy (dated by TCRdb to about 2019). Turning to the overall study: Peripheral blood samples were taken at initial diagnosis, before any treatment was given. The paper describes TCR Vbeta CDR3 sequencing of 120 to 150 peripheral blood samples, made up of around 41 ophthalmopathy patients, roughly 80 hyperthyroidism patients and some 17 progressor patients. Prospective prediction of ophthalmopathy was tested in an independent validation cohort consisting of some 18 hyperthyroidism patients and around 17 patients who later progressed to ophthalmopathy. Once sampling was done, hyperthyroidism patients were given methimazole at a starting dose of 30 mg daily, whereas ophthalmopathy patients were given high-dose intravenous methylprednisolone. Thyroid tissue and blood T-cell repertoires from six or seven Graves' hyperthyroidism patients were also compared in the study. To identify distinguishing TCR V-J signatures, a discovery cohort of around 100 patients was used, comprising approximately 40 with Graves' ophthalmopathy and around 57 with stable Graves' hyperthyroidism. The 75 to 100 discovery patients were divided at random into training and test sets in a 7:3 ratio. Summary of the overall study and its limitations: Most expanded thyroid clonotypes (frequency above 0.001) were also detected in blood, a finding suggesting that blood repertoires may reflect thyroid immune responses. In validation, the model predicted progression to ophthalmopathy a median of roughly 6.2 months before onset, with 65% to 71% sensitivity and 72.22% specificity. A model built on a 13 V-J signature distinguished ophthalmopathy from stable hyperthyroidism, reaching 85% to 90% sensitivity and around 81% specificity in cross-validation and 80%/75% in testing. No statistical method was used to set the sample size in advance, and investigators knew the group allocation.

V trim: 4 bases; J trim: 1 base; unmatched bases: 8. Reading the germline V gene gives CDR1 MDHEN and CDR2 SYDVKM. CDR3 length: 16 amino acids, cysteine to phenylalanine. Only the CDR3 DNA is retained, 48 bases long and in frame from the first base. This clonotype was recorded at least ten times. It lacks a known antigen. It has no much larger one-base neighbor in the sample; base qualities were not kept. Amplification of TCR beta CDR3 regions was carried out from RNA transcripts. A first-round RT-PCR of the TCR CDR3 used the HTBI primer set with the Qiagen OneStep RT-PCR kit. A second multiplex PCR round built the libraries, followed by size selection and purification. The libraries were sequenced on an Illumina HiSeq2000 using paired-end 100 bp reads. The source study handled its data this way. SOAPnuke was used to process the raw data, removing reads that contained adapters or uncalled bases, had a mean Phred below 15, or lacked an exact match to the constant primer or identifier. High-quality paired reads were merged with COPE v1.2.5, and unique nucleotide sequences were defined as clonotypes. MiTCR v1.1 was used to align the clonotypes against IMGT TRBV, TRBD and TRBJ reference segments. Analysis was restricted to V-J combinations with a frequency above 0.0001, which covered about 99% of repertoires. The TCS score was defined as the ratio of F50 (clonal expansion) to E x V (chaos), calculated using BLOSUM62-based TCRdist between CDR3 peptides within each V-J. Welch's t-statistics and random forest reduced 450 to 600 V-J features to fewer than 15, which were used in a naive Bayes classifier (R e1071). TCRdb reworked the public reads: Q25 trimming with fastp, MiXCR clone assembly, productive beta chains retained. Rows with a matching CDR3 protein are joined into one entry that keeps the most common DNA and genes. The V and J calls reflect TCRdb's pipeline rather than the authors' work. The sample has 300,000 to 450,000 distinct CDR3 sequences on record, more than 13% of them singletons. In total, the top ten clones hold 32% of the sample.

Stable Graves' hyperthyroidism was defined as the absence of progression to ophthalmopathy over 18 months of follow-up. Hyperthyroidism patients were aged 18 to 65 years and newly diagnosed, with disease duration of less than 2 months. The study excluded patients with uncontrolled infections, other autoimmune diseases, pregnancy or lactation. Diagnoses relied on clinical symptoms, serum thyroxine and TRAb, thyroid ultrasound and orbital computed tomography. PBMCs were separated from roughly 9.3 ml of fresh peripheral blood using Ficoll-Paque density gradient centrifugation. Total RNA was extracted with Trizol reagent, and quality was checked on an Agilent 2100 Bioanalyzer.

The V and J genes are TRBV28 and TRBJ2-5, with TRBD2 matching 8 junction bases. What was sequenced was blood. This receptor was obtained from a woman under 40 with Graves' hyperthyroidism. This receptor has the CDR3 CASSSPAGEGQETQYF. In nucleotide form, the sequence is TGTGCCAGCAGTTCCCCAGCGGGAGAGGGCCAAGAGACCCAGTACTTC.